What follows is one TCR beta chain and its context. This sample is drawn from a study of blood T cell repertoires in COVID-19. The CDR3 is 13 residues long. The germline V and J ends were trimmed by 3 bases and 0 bases, with 5 bases remaining between them. Germline V lookup: CDR1 MNHEY, CDR2 SMNVEV (reference sequence). Assay used: immunoSEQ multiplex PCR; TCRdb lists only in-frame clones, some missing. The repertoire holds fewer than 350,000 clones, with roughly nine tenths as singletons. Input material: peripheral blood. The receptor comes from a woman aged 25-40 years with COVID-19, enrolled during active disease. The chain couples TRBV27 to TRBJ1-1; no reliable D call. The CDR3 coding sequence is TGTGCCAGCAGTTTTAATATGAACACTGAAGCTTTCTTT. Its translation is CASSFNMNTEAFF.